The 4 T cell receptor beta chains listed next were all sequenced from one sample in a study of blood T cell repertoires in COVID-19. TCRdb's table, derived via immunoSEQ multiplex PCR, lists solely in-frame clones and lacks some. The table records about 70,000 clones, 86% of them present only once. What was sequenced was peripheral blood. Source of these receptors: a man aged 65-85 years with active COVID-19.

This clone was seen only once. The rearrangement joins TRBV4-1 to TRBJ2-7, with 9 bases aligning to TRBD1. Germline trimming cut 4 bases from V and 1 base from J; bases unmatched to any gene: 5. The length of the CDR3 is 15 residues. CDR1 and CDR2 (germline): MGHRA, YSYEKL. The CDR3 DNA is TGCGCCAGCAGCCCATCCGGGACAGGGTCCTACGAGCAGTACTTC. Its translation is CASSPSGTGSYEQYF.

This chain links TRBV3-1 (or the pseudogene TRBV3-2) with TRBJ1-6; perhaps TRBD1 as D (6 bases). The CDR3 is made up of 15 amino acids. Germline assignment: CDR1 LGHDT and CDR2 YNNKEL (reference sequence). V was shortened by 3 bases and J by 6 bases, with 12 bases between the two germline ends. CDR3 DNA sequence: TGTGCCAGCAGCCAGGTGGGGGCGGGTAATTCACCCCTCCACTTT. Translating gives CASSQVGAGNSPLHF.

The chain joins TRBV6-5 to TRBJ2-2, with 8 bases matching TRBD1. From germline, CDR1 is MNHEY and CDR2 SVGAGI. V was pared by 2 bases and J by 5 bases, with 7 bases of the junction left unmatched. CDR3 length: 16 amino acids. This CDR3 is CASSYLTGAGTGELFF. As DNA, the CDR3 is TGTGCCAGCAGTTACCTGACAGGGGCGGGGACCGGGGAGCTGTTTTTT.

This clone has only a few counts. This rearrangement joins TRBV7-6 to TRBJ2-3, with TRBD2 identical over 8 bases. The CDR3 runs 14 residues. Germline trimming cut 2 bases from V and 4 bases from J; bases unmatched to any gene: 2. The germline V gene has CDR1 SGHVS and CDR2 FNYEAQ. CDR3 bases: TGTGCCAGCAGCTTATTGCGGGAGGCAGATACGCAGTATTTT. Protein product: CASSLLREADTQYF.